This TCR beta chain derives from a study of T cell repertoires in cytomegalovirus infection. Study conclusions and caveats: Identification of carriers of CMV plus the relevant HLA was achieved through cumulative public TCR beta family frequency. Ex vivo responses were dominated by HLA-C-restricted CMV-specific TCR beta clonotypes.

In this sample, this clonotype turned up many times. Antigen: not known. Each CDR3 protein gets one entry after TCRdb re-called the reads with MiXCR. This table holds just under 550,000 distinct CDR3 sequences, more than 25% found once. V was clipped by 5 bases and J by 2 bases, with 10 bases between them. The CDR3 length is 14 residues. In germline, CDR1 is SGHVT, CDR2 SQSDAQ. The rearrangement joins TRBV7-4 to TRBJ1-5; D gene uncertain. This clonotype was sampled from a human donor in good health (CMV status not recorded). Some clones in this sample may be carry-over from other donors' samples. Sequenced: PBMCs. CDR3 residues: CASSRLPGNQPQHF. The CDR3 bases are TGTGCCAGCAGCCGCTTGCCCGGCAATCAGCCCCAGCATTTT.